This T cell receptor (beta chain) emerged from a study of primary melanoma T cells and metastatic recurrence (dated by TCRdb to 2020 to 2021). Context from the whole study: A total of approximately 180 primary melanomas made up the cohort, all of stage T2 to T4 and more than 1 mm thick. Whether T-cell fraction and T-cell repertoire clonality in primary melanoma tumors predicted patient outcome was tested in the study. Progression-free survival was the clinical outcome compared against the T-cell fraction measured by TCR beta sequencing. Histopathological grading of tumor-infiltrating lymphocytes was compared with the T-cell fraction derived from sequencing. General study outcomes and caveats: Progression-free survival was reportedly predicted by the tumor T-cell fraction independently of age, mitotic rate, ulceration and thickness. Regardless of nodal disease, mitotic rate or ulceration status, a T-cell fraction above 20% appeared to be protective. Compared with adding any other histopathological variable to tumor thickness, adding T-cell fraction reportedly produced a bigger improvement in progression-free survival prediction. The authors presented an effective T-cell-mediated antitumor response in primary melanoma only as a suggestion and not as a demonstrated mechanism.

From the germline V gene, CDR1 is SGHRS and CDR2 is YFSETQ. The CDR3 starts with the cysteine, ends with the phenylalanine, and has 16 residues. The retained sequence is limited to the CDR3, 48 bases, with the frame set at the first base. Unmatched junction bases come to 9, with V trimmed by 6 bases and J by 6 bases. Patients had primary melanoma that had been surgically resected and was considered potentially curable but at risk of metastatic recurrence. As for this clone: Its antigen remains unidentified. The input lacks base qualities; no much larger clone sits a single base away.

Library generation was performed with the immunoSEQ multiplex PCR assay. Primary melanoma tumor tissue was subjected to high-throughput sequencing of the T-cell receptor beta chain. From the authors' description of their analysis: The repertoire analyses covered TCRB CDR3 sharing between samples and the distribution of insertions and deletions. A gradient-boosted model ranked how well the T-cell fraction predicted outcome compared with histopathological variables. TCRdb obtained this table from immuneACCESS and retained in-frame rearrangements with V and J assigned. These tables miss some clones; where compared with another copy, unresolved V genes account for less than half of the shortfall, and the remainder is unexplained. D and trimming come from the DNA, and the V and J calls and clone size come from that table. This sample holds around 200 clones; 79% were observed only once. The ten largest clones capture roughly two fifths of the sample.

The receptor's source is a human donor with melanoma. Material: melanoma tumor tissue. The V and J segments used are TRBV5-1 and TRBJ2-1, with 13 middle bases fitting TRBD2. The CDR3: CASTTRTSGSANEQFF. The nucleotide sequence is given as TGCGCCAGCACCACTCGGACTAGCGGGAGTGCCAATGAGCAGTTCTTC.